These T cell receptor beta chains were read from a single sample in a study of OX40 agonist ivuxolimab in advanced cancers. TCRdb's table, derived via immunoSEQ multiplex PCR, lists solely in-frame clones and lacks some. Here the sample spans around 100,000 clones, around 85% being singletons. The specimen was CD4+ or CD8+ T cells sorted from blood, collected in a trial of the OX40 agonist ivuxolimab. The receptors were sampled from an adult with an advanced solid tumor such as melanoma, head and neck, liver or kidney cancer. The CDR3 runs from the conserved cysteine through the conserved F or W. D genes are given only for firm matches. The size entry is marked missing in some rows and otherwise reads once, few, many or a size class.

v_call	clone_size	d_call	j_call	cdr3_nt	cdr3_aa
TRBV7-8	.	TRBD2	TRBJ2-7	TGTGCCAGCAGCCGAGGACTAGCGGGAGTAGACGAGCAGTACTTC	CASSRGLAGVDEQYF
TRBV2	.	.	TRBJ1-6	TGTGCCAGCAGTGAGACAGCCTTCACCCTCCACTTT	CASSETAFTLHF
TRBV4-1	.	.	TRBJ2-7	TGCGCCAGCAGCCAAGCGGGCGAGCAGTACTTC	CASSQAGEQYF
TRBV5-1	.	.	TRBJ2-3	TGCGCCAGCAGGGCCCAACAGGGAACTAGCACAGATACGCAGTATTTT	CASRAQQGTSTDTQYF
TRBV4-1	.	TRBD2	TRBJ2-4	TGCGCCAGCAGCCTCCGGACTAGCGGGAGAGAAGGAGCCAAAAACATTCAGTACTTC	CASSLRTSGREGAKNIQYF
TRBV11-1	.	.	TRBJ2-1	TGTGCCAGCAGCTCCCCAGGGGACAATGAGCAGTTCTTC	CASSSPGDNEQFF
TRBV9	.	.	TRBJ1-4	TGTGCCAGCAGTTATGACGGCAGGGCAAACGAAAAACTGTTTTTT	CASSYDGRANEKLFF
TRBV5-1	.	.	TRBJ1-4	TGCGCCAGCAGCTTGCGGGTTGGGGGTTCGGCTAATGAAAAACTGTTTTTT	CASSLRVGGSANEKLFF
TRBV9	.	TRBD2	TRBJ2-1	TGTGCCAGCAGCGTAGACCCGGGAGGGAGCTCCTACAATGAGCAGTTCTTC	CASSVDPGGSSYNEQFF
TRBV28	.	.	TRBJ1-4	TGTGCCAGCAGTTTAGCGGGAAGGACTAATGAAAAACTGTTTTTT	CASSLAGRTNEKLFF
TRBV27	.	.	TRBJ2-7	TGTGCCAGCAGCTACACAACAGGGTTTCTCGAGCAGTACTTC	CASSYTTGFLEQYF
TRBV30	.	TRBD1	TRBJ2-2	TGTGCCTCATACAGGGGTTCGTCATCCGGGGAGCTGTTTTTT	CASYRGSSSGELFF
TRBV7-9	.	.	TRBJ1-1	TGTGCCAGCAGCTTATCCCCCAAGTTCACTGAAGCTTTCTTT	CASSLSPKFTEAFF
TRBV6-5	.	.	TRBJ1-5	TGTGCCAGCAGCCCCATGGGGACTAGCAATCAGCCCCAGCATTTT	CASSPMGTSNQPQHF
TRBV19	.	.	TRBJ1-4	TGTGCCAGTAGGAACAGGGCGAATGAAAAACTGTTTTTT	CASRNRANEKLFF
TRBV28	.	.	TRBJ2-1	TGTGCCAGCAGTACCGGCAGTTACAATGAGCAGTTCTTC	CASSTGSYNEQFF
TRBV7-6	few	TRBD1	TRBJ2-2	TGTGCCAGCACCGTAGGACAGGGGGTCTCCGGGGAGCTGTTTTTT	CASTVGQGVSGELFF
TRBV27	once	.	TRBJ1-2	TGTGCCAGCAGTTCGGACAGCCACTATGGCTACACCTTC	CASSSDSHYGYTF
TRBV11-2	.	.	TRBJ1-3	TGTGCCAGCAGCTTAGTGCCAGGAAACACCATATATTTT	CASSLVPGNTIYF
TRBV5-6	.	.	TRBJ2-6	TGTGCCAGCAGCTTGGGGACCTCTGGGGCCAACGTCCTGACTTTC	CASSLGTSGANVLTF
TRBV18	.	.	TRBJ1-2	TGTGCCAGCTCACCAGGAGTTAGTAGCTATGGCTACACCTTC	CASSPGVSSYGYTF
TRBV7-2	.	.	TRBJ2-4	TGTGCCAGCAGCTTCGGTGACAAAAACATTCAGTACTTC	CASSFGDKNIQYF
TRBV6-4	.	.	TRBJ2-3	TGTGCCAGCAGTGTCCAGAGCACAGATACGCAGTATTTT	CASSVQSTDTQYF
TRBV7-9	once	.	TRBJ1-2	TGTGCCAGCAGCTTACCCCTAGACACTTTATATGGCTACACCTTC	CASSLPLDTLYGYTF
TRBV6-5	.	.	TRBJ2-3	TGTGCCAGCAGTTATCGGGGGGCAAGCACAGATACGCAGTATTTT	CASSYRGASTDTQYF
TRBV5-4	.	TRBD1	TRBJ1-4	TGTGCCAGCAGCTCCGGGACAGGGACAAGCATTAATGAAAAACTGTTTTTT	CASSSGTGTSINEKLFF
TRBV5-1	.	.	TRBJ1-4	TGCGCCAGCAAAACAAACGGTGGGGGGATAAGTGAAAAACTGTTTTTT	CASKTNGGGISEKLFF
TRBV30	.	.	TRBJ2-2	TGTGCCTGGAGTTTGAGGGCTCGGAACACCGGGGAGCTGTTTTTT	CAWSLRARNTGELFF
TRBV7-2	.	TRBD2	TRBJ2-5	TGTGCCAGCAGCCGGACTAGCGGGAGTCGCCAAGAGACCCAGTACTTC	CASSRTSGSRQETQYF
TRBV7-3	few	.	TRBJ2-1	TGTGCCAGCAGCTTAGAGGGGATCACCAATGAGCAGTTCTTC	CASSLEGITNEQFF
TRBV19	.	.	TRBJ1-1	TGTGCCAGTAGTATTTCTAGGGACACTGAAGCTTTCTTT	CASSISRDTEAFF
TRBV4-2	.	.	TRBJ2-1	TGTGCCAGCAGCCAAAAGCCCGGCGGATCCTACAATGAGCAGTTCTTC	CASSQKPGGSYNEQFF
TRBV30	.	.	TRBJ1-2	TGTGCCTGGAGCCACCGGACAGCTACATATGGCTACACCTTC	CAWSHRTATYGYTF
TRBV18	few	TRBD2	TRBJ2-7	TGTGCCAGCTCACTCGCGGGACTAGCGGGGGGCGAGCAGTACTTC	CASSLAGLAGGEQYF
TRBV11-2	.	.	TRBJ2-5	TGTGCCAGCAGCCGGGACTCGGAGACCCAGTACTTC	CASSRDSETQYF
TRBV15	.	.	TRBJ1-6	TGTGCCACCAGCCGGGGGGGGACCCCACCCCTCCACTTT	CATSRGGTPPLHF
TRBV7-2	.	.	TRBJ1-5	TGTGCCAGCAGCTTAGACGGCAGGGGCAATCAGCCCCAGCATTTT	CASSLDGRGNQPQHF
TRBV23-1	.	.	TRBJ1-4	TGCGCCAGCAGTCAGCCTACCCAGGGAGGGGGTGAAAAACTGTTTTTT	CASSQPTQGGGEKLFF
TRBV6-6	.	.	TRBJ2-2	TGTGCCAGCAGGTCTGGGGCGGGACGTAACACCGGGGAGCTGTTTTTT	CASRSGAGRNTGELFF
TRBV18	.	.	TRBJ1-1	TGTGCCAGCTCACCAGGGGATGGGGTGAACACTGAAGCTTTCTTT	CASSPGDGVNTEAFF
TRBV19	once	.	TRBJ2-3	TGTGCCAGTAGTATGGACAGACATAGCACAGATACGCAGTATTTT	CASSMDRHSTDTQYF
TRBV6-6	.	.	TRBJ1-1	TGTGCCAGCAGTTACTTGAACACTGAAGCTTTCTTT	CASSYLNTEAFF
TRBV27	.	TRBD2	TRBJ2-2	TGTGCCAGCAGTTCAGGACGGACTAGGGAGGGCGGGGAGCTGTTTTTT	CASSSGRTREGGELFF
TRBV14	.	.	TRBJ1-1	TGTGCCAGCAGCGGGAGGGACGGGGCTTTCTTT	CASSGRDGAFF
TRBV14	.	.	TRBJ2-5	TGTGCCAGCAGCCAAGTCGACTTCTCGGAGACCCAGTACTTC	CASSQVDFSETQYF
TRBV30	.	.	TRBJ2-7	TGTGCCTGGAGTGTGCGGGGACGCGAGCAGTACTTC	CAWSVRGREQYF
TRBV19	.	.	TRBJ1-2	TGTGCCAGTAGGTTCTCAGGGGCAGGCTATGGCTACACCTTC	CASRFSGAGYGYTF
TRBV10-3	.	.	TRBJ2-3	TGTGCCATCAGTGAGTCCCGGGGGGCCGTCGATACGCAGTATTTT	CAISESRGAVDTQYF
TRBV5-6	.	TRBD1	TRBJ2-7	TGTGCCAGCAGTCTTGCCCCCTCGGGGACAGTCTTAGAGCAGTACTTC	CASSLAPSGTVLEQYF
TRBV6-5	.	.	TRBJ2-5	TGTGCCAGCAGTTACGGAGCAGTCCAAGAGACCCAGTACTTC	CASSYGAVQETQYF
TRBV5-5	.	.	TRBJ2-7	TGTGCCAGCAGCTTGGCCTACGAGCAGTACTTC	CASSLAYEQYF
TRBV2	.	.	TRBJ2-2	TGTGCCAGCAGTACAACCAGAACCGGGGAGCTGTTTTTT	CASSTTRTGELFF
TRBV28	.	.	TRBJ2-1	TGTGCCAGCAGGTCAGGGGCTAGGAAGCAGTTCTTC	CASRSGARKQFF
TRBV6-5	.	TRBD2	TRBJ2-7	TGTGCCAGCAGTAACCGGGACTACCAATACGAGCAGTACTTC	CASSNRDYQYEQYF
TRBV7-9	.	.	TRBJ1-2	TGTGCCAGCAGCTTCCCGAGACAGGACCGAAACTATGGCTACACCTTC	CASSFPRQDRNYGYTF